A single T cell receptor beta chain is shown here with its context. What it recognizes is unknown. The data are from a study of blood T cells in healthy people across ages. At the level of the study: For every two T cells, template switching captured about one barcoded beta molecule.

The J segment lost 11 bases and the V segment lost 4 bases, leaving 14 bases of the junction unmatched. Germline CDR1 SGHAT, CDR2 FQNNGV. The CDR3 length is 17 residues. The authors ran a second PCR of about 6 to 12 cycles using a sample-barcoded 5' primer and a J-beta primer mix. From the 5' RACE reads, TCRdb called clonotypes with MiXCR, one entry per CDR3 protein. The table shows about 970,000 distinct CDR3 sequences, with roughly 47% occurring only once. The study, taken as a whole, reports: Both higher diversity and more naive CD4+ cells marked long-lived donors when set against aged donors. Diversity figures based on one million T cells were deemed too low.

The sequenced material came from blood. The TCR sequence derives from a woman between 55 and 75 years old in good health. This chain connects TRBV11-2 to TRBJ2-5, with TRBD2 identical over 15 bases. The CDR3: CASSSGLAGGLGNEQYF. For the CDR3, the DNA is TGTGCCAGCAGCTCCGGACTAGCGGGAGGGTTAGGCAATGAGCAGTACTTC.